These T cell receptor beta chains were read from a single sample in a study of T cell repertoires in cytomegalovirus infection. TCRdb re-derived calls from the reads in MiXCR, one entry per CDR3 protein. Among about 600,000 distinct CDR3 sequences listed, around 24% were seen once. Sequencing was carried out using CD8+ T cells from PBMCs. The receptors were gathered from a human donor in good health (CMV status not recorded). Some clones in this sample may be carry-over from other donors' samples. The CDR3 runs from the conserved cysteine through the conserved F or W. Only some rows state a clone size, as once, few, many or a class for expanded clones.

J | size | V | CDR3
TRBJ1-1 | few | TRBV6-5 | CASRLGQTNTEAFF
TRBJ1-2 | few | TRBV29-1 | CSVERAVYGYTF
TRBJ2-2 | many | TRBV10-3 | CAINHRGMHTGELFF
TRBJ2-2 | few | TRBV28 | CASSIEEIQDQVVAGELFF
TRBJ2-1 | NA | TRBV2 | CASRGDSYNEQFF
TRBJ2-5 | NA | TRBV24-1 | CATSDDRTARETQYF
TRBJ2-1 | NA | TRBV7-4 | CANSPRGGSSYNEQFF
TRBJ2-5 | few | TRBV6-5 | CASIKRDRGRETQYF
TRBJ1-1 | NA | TRBV7-9 | CASSLGGLEEAFF
TRBJ1-1 | NA | TRBV14 | CASSQDQWMDTEAFF
TRBJ2-5 | NA | TRBV18 | CASSPLDGHQETQYF
TRBJ1-3 | NA | TRBV13 | CASSLNPPTVTSGNTIYF
TRBJ2-3 | few | TRBV11-2 | CASSWLRTSSTDTQYF
TRBJ1-2 | few | TRBV7-6 | CASSLEPTGDGYTF
TRBJ2-7 | NA | TRBV20-1 | CSARDLGGTAVYEQYF
TRBJ2-1 | NA | TRBV5-1 | CASSDGLGARFNEQFF
TRBJ1-2 | few | TRBV6-2/TRBV6-3 | CASSSLVATSFHYGYTF
TRBJ2-3 | NA | TRBV12-5 | CASGLGSDTQYF
TRBJ1-6 | few | TRBV20-1 | CSARDRRRGYNSPLHF
TRBJ1-1 | many | TRBV7-6 | CASSLALGAEAFF
TRBJ2-6 | NA | TRBV6-2/TRBV6-3 | CASSFTGDTLWITNVLTF
TRBJ2-3 | many | TRBV5-6 | CASSIAGAKAQYF
TRBJ2-3 | NA | TRBV6-2/TRBV6-3 | CASSYSITHGTQYF
TRBJ2-5 | many | TRBV6-1 | CASTLPSGGADETQYF
TRBJ2-3 | NA | TRBV14 | CASSQVRGADTQYF
TRBJ2-7 | few | TRBV25-1 | CASSATPLEQYF
TRBJ2-3 | many | TRBV7-2 | CASSLRDFFTDTQYF
TRBJ2-1 | NA | TRBV6-2/TRBV6-3 | CASSSGVGNEQFF
TRBJ1-1 | NA | TRBV28 | CATSGVQGNTEAFF
TRBJ1-1 | many | TRBV7-6 | CASSLGTNTEAFF
TRBJ1-4 | many | TRBV7-9 | CASSFPAKSATNEKLFF
TRBJ1-2 | few | TRBV5-5 | CASSSGENYGYTF
TRBJ2-1 | many | TRBV4-1 | CASSQRDEQFF
TRBJ1-1 | many | TRBV7-6 | CASSHPAGAHTEAFF
TRBJ1-6 | NA | TRBV7-8 | CASSEQGWNSPLHF
TRBJ2-7 | NA | TRBV20-1 | CSARSKDGYEQYF
TRBJ2-3 | few | TRBV6-1 | CASTVSPSTDTQYF